A selection of T cell receptor beta chains follows, all from one sample in a study of identical twins. From the 5' RACE reads, TCRdb called clonotypes with MiXCR, one entry per CDR3 protein. The repertoire holds some 460,000 distinct CDR3 sequences, with about 14% as singletons. This sample was shared with a second study, whose subject was yellow fever vaccine responses in identical twins.

The sequenced sample consisted of CD4+ T cells sorted from blood. Every receptor here comes from a young woman in good health. The CDR3 runs from the conserved cysteine through the conserved F or W. D genes are given only for firm matches. Rows give clone size only sometimes, using once, few, many, or a class for an expanded clone.

d_call	clone_size	j_call	v_call	cdr3_aa	cdr3_nt
TRBD2	few	TRBJ2-7	TRBV6-5	CASSYRGRVEQYF	TGTGCCAGCAGTTACCGAGGGAGGGTCGAGCAGTACTTC
-	few	TRBJ2-3	TRBV24-1	CATSDLPGGGSGDTQYF	TGTGCCACCAGTGATTTGCCTGGAGGAGGCTCGGGGGATACGCAGTATTTT
-	-	TRBJ2-1	TRBV7-9	CAAEGDEQFF	TGTGCCGCAGAGGGGGATGAGCAGTTCTTC
-	-	TRBJ2-7	TRBV28	CASSLYFEPGGLSYEQYF	TGTGCCAGCAGTTTATACTTTGAGCCCGGGGGCCTAAGCTACGAGCAGTACTTC
-	-	TRBJ2-1	TRBV11-2	CASSFPRDYNEQFF	TGTGCCAGCAGCTTTCCTCGGGACTACAATGAGCAGTTCTTC
-	-	TRBJ1-1	TRBV29-1	CSVVRGSEAFF	TGCAGCGTTGTACGGGGGTCTGAAGCTTTCTTT
TRBD2	-	TRBJ2-3	TRBV10-3	CAINERGSTDTQYF	TGTGCCATCAACGAGCGGGGGAGCACAGATACGCAGTATTTT
-	-	TRBJ1-2	TRBV28	CASGRVGVGYTF	TGTGCCAGCGGTCGGGTAGGGGTTGGCTACACCTTC
-	few	TRBJ2-3	TRBV12-3/TRBV12-4	CAIGGAGTSKTTDTQYF	TGTGCCATAGGGGGGGCGGGGACCTCTAAAACCACAGATACGCAGTATTTT
-	-	TRBJ2-5	TRBV12-3/TRBV12-4	CASSLPGPSEETQYF	TGTGCCAGCAGTTTGCCAGGGCCGTCCGAAGAGACCCAGTACTTC
TRBD2	once	TRBJ2-7	TRBV5-1	CASSRFWDRGGRQYF	TGCGCCAGCAGCAGATTTTGGGACCGCGGGGGAAGGCAGTACTTC
-	-	TRBJ2-3	TRBV7-2	CASSPPGGLTDTQYF	TGTGCCAGCAGCCCCCCGGGCGGGCTCACAGATACGCAGTATTTT
-	-	TRBJ2-3	TRBV28	CASSLDWPQYF	TGTGCCAGCAGCCTAGACTGGCCGCAGTATTTT
TRBD2	many	TRBJ2-3	TRBV4-2	CASSLFRGDADTQYF	TGTGCCAGCAGCCTCTTTCGGGGGGACGCAGATACGCAGTATTTT
-	-	TRBJ2-2	TRBV2	CASSATTPRELFF	TGTGCCAGCAGTGCGACCACCCCCCGGGAGCTGTTTTTT
TRBD2	-	TRBJ2-7	TRBV4-3	CASSQAAGTSGSYEQYF	TGCGCCAGCAGCCAGGCCGCAGGGACTAGCGGCTCCTACGAGCAGTACTTC
-	-	TRBJ1-5	TRBV20-1	CSARVGTDSNQPQHF	TGCAGTGCTAGAGTGGGGACGGACAGCAATCAGCCCCAGCATTTT
-	-	TRBJ2-3	TRBV12-3/TRBV12-4	CASSFEVGESTDTQYF	TGTGCCAGCAGCTTTGAAGTGGGCGAGAGCACAGATACGCAGTATTTT
TRBD1	-	TRBJ1-2	TRBV19	CASSNDRASGYTF	TGTGCCAGTAGCAACGACAGGGCCTCTGGCTACACCTTC
TRBD2	-	TRBJ2-1	TRBV28	CASSGLAGGRSSYNEQFF	TGTGCCAGCAGTGGACTAGCGGGGGGCCGAAGCTCCTACAATGAGCAGTTCTTC
TRBD2	few	TRBJ2-2	TRBV5-1	CASSLGLAESTGELFF	TGCGCCAGCAGCTTGGGACTAGCGGAGAGCACCGGGGAGCTGTTTTTT
-	few	TRBJ2-3	TRBV6-1	CASAKTGSSRTDTQYF	TGTGCCAGCGCGAAGACAGGATCATCCCGCACAGATACGCAGTATTTT